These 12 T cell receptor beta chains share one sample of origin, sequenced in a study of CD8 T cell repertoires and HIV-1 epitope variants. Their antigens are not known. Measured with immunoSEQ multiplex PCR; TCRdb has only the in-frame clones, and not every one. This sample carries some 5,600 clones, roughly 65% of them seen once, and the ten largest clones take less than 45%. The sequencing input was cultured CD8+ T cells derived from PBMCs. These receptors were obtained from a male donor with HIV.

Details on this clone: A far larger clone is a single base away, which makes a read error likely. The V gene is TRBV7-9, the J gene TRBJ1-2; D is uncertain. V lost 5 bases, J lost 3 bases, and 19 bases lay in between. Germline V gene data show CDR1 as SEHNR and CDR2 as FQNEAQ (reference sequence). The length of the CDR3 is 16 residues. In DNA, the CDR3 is TGTGCCAGCAGCCAAGATCCCGTCGAACTCGACTATGGCTACACCTTC. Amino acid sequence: CASSQDPVELDYGYTF.

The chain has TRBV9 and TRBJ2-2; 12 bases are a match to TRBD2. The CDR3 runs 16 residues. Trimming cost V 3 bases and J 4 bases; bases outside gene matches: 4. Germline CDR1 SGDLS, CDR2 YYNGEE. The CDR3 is CASSARTSGTTGELFF. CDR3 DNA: TGTGCCAGCAGCGCCCGGACTAGCGGGACCACCGGGGAGCTGTTTTTT.

The CDR3 DNA is TGTGCCAGCAGCCCAGGACGTTCAAGCCGGGAGCTGTTTTTT. It encodes CASSPGRSSRELFF. This chain joins TRBV11-3 and TRBJ2-2; D gene unclear. The CDR3 runs to 14 residues. Trimming cost V 5 bases and J 9 bases, with 16 bases left between them. Germline V gene lookup returns CDR1 SGHNT and CDR2 YENEEA.

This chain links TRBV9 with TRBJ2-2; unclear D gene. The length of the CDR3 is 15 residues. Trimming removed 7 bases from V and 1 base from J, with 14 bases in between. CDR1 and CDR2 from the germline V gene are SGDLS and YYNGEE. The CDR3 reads CASSEGFWNTGELFF. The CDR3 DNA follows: TGTGCCAGCTCGGAAGGGTTCTGGAACACCGGGGAGCTGTTTTTT.

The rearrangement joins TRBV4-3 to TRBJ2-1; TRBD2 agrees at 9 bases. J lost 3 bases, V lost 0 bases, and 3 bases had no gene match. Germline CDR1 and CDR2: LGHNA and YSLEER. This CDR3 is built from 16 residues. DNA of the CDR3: TGCGCCAGCAGCCAAGACACTAGCGGGCGCTACAATGAGCAGTTCTTC. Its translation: CASSQDTSGRYNEQFF.

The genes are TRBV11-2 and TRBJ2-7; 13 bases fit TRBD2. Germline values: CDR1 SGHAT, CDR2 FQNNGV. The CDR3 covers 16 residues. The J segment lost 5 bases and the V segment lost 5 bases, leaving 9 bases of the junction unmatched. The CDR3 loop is CASSKELAGGPDEQYF. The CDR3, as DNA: TGTGCCAGCAGCAAAGAACTAGCGGGAGGGCCAGACGAGCAGTACTTC.

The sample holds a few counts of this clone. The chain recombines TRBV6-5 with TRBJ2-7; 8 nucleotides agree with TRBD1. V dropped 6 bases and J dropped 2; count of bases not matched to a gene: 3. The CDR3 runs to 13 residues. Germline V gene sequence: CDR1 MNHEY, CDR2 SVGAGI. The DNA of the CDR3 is TGTGCCAGCAGCCTGACAGGGGCCTACGAGCAGTACTTC. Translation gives CASSLTGAYEQYF.

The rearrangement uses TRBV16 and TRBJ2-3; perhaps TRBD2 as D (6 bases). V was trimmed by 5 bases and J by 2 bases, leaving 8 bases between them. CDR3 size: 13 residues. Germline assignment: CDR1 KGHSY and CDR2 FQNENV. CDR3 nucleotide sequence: TGTGCCAGCAGCAGGACTAACACAGATACGCAGTATTTT. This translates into CASSRTNTDTQYF.

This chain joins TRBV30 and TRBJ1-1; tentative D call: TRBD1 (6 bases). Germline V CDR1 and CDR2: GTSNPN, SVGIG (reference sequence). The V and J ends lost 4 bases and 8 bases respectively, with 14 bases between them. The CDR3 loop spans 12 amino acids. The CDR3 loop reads CAWIPDSLEAFF. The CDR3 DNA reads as TGTGCCTGGATCCCGGACAGCCTAGAAGCTTTCTTT.

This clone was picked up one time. For the CDR3, the DNA is TGTGCCAGCAGATCTTCAGGCGACACCGGGGAGCTGTTTTTT. Amino acid sequence: CASRSSGDTGELFF. The chain carries TRBV6-5 and TRBJ2-2; D gene unclear. The CDR3 is 14 amino acids. V was trimmed by 6 bases and J by 3 bases, leaving 11 bases between them. The germline CDR1 and CDR2 sequences are MNHEY and SVGAGI.

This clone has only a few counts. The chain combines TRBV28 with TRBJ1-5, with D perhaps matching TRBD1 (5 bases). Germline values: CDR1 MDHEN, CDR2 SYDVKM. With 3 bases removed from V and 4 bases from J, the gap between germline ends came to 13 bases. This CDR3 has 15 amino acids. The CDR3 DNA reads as TGTGCCAGCAGTTTTGCAGGGCCCCCAAATCAGCCCCAGCATTTT. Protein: CASSFAGPPNQPQHF.

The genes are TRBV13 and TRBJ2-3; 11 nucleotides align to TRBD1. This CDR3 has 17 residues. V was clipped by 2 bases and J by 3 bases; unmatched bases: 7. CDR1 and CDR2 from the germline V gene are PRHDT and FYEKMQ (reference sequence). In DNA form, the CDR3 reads TGTGCCAGCAGCTTAAAGGGACAGGGGGGATCGACAGATACGCAGTATTTT. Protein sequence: CASSLKGQGGSTDTQYF.